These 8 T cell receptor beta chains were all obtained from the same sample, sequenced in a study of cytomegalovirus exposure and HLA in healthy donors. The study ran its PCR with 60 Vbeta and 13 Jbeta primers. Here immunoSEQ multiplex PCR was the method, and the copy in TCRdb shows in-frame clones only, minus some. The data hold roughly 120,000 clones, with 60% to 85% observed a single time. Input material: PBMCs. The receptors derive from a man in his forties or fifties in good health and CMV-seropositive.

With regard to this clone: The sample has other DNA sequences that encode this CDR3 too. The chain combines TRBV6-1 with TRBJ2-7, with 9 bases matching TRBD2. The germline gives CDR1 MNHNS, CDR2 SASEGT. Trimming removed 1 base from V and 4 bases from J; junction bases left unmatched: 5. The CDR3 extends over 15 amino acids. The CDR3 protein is CASSEGTSGPYEQYF. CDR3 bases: TGTGCCAGCAGTGAAGGAACTAGCGGGCCGTACGAGCAGTACTTC.

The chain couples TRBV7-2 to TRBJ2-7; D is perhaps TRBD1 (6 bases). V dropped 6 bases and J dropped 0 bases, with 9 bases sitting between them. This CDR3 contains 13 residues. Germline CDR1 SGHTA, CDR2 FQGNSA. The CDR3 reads CASRGGGSYEQYF. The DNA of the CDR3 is TGTGCCAGCAGAGGGGGTGGCTCCTACGAGCAGTACTTC.

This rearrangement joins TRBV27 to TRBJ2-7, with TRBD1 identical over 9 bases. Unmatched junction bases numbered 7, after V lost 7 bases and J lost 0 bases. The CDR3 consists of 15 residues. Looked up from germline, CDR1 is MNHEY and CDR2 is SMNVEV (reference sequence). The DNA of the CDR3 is TGTGCCAGCACTCCTCGACAGGGGGGCTCCTACGAGCAGTACTTC. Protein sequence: CASTPRQGGSYEQYF.

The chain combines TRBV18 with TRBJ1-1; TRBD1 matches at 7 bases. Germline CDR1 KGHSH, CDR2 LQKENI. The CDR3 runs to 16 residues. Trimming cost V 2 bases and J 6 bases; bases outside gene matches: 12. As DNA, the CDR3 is TGTGCCAGCTCACCAATAAGAGACAGGGTAGGCGCTGAAGCTTTCTTT. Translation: CASSPIRDRVGAEAFF.

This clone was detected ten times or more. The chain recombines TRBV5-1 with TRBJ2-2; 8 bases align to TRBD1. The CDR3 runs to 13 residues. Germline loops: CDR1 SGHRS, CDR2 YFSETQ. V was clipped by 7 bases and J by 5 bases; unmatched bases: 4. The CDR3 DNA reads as TGCGCCAGCGGGTACAGGGGGACCGGGGAGCTGTTTTTT. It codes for CASGYRGTGELFF.

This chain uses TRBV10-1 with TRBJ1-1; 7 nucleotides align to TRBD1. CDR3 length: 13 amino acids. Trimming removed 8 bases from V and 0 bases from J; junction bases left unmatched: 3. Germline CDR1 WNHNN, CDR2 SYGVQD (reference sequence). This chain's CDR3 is CASRQGLNTEAFF. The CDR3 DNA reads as TGCGCCAGCCGACAGGGCTTGAACACTGAAGCTTTCTTT.

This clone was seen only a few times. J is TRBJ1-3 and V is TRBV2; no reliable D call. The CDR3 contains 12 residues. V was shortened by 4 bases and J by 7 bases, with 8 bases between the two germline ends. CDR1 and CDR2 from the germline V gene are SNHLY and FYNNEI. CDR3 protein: CASSASGNTIYF. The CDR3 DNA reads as TGTGCCAGCAGTGCGAGCGGGAACACCATATATTTT.

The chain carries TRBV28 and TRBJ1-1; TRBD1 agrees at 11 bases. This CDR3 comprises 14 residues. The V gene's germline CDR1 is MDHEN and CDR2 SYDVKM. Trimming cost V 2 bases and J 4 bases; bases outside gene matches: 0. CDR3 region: CASSLGQGATEAFF. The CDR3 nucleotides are TGTGCCAGCAGTTTAGGACAGGGGGCCACTGAAGCTTTCTTT.